A selection of T cell receptor beta chains follows, all from one sample in a study of blood T cell repertoires in COVID-19. Sequencing was performed with immunoSEQ multiplex PCR; in TCRdb, only in-frame clones are kept and a portion is missing. The sample holds more than 200,000 clones, roughly nine tenths seen once. Sequenced material: peripheral blood. Receptor source: a man aged 65 to 85 with acute or convalescent COVID-19. Each CDR3 is given with its conserved first and last residue. D genes are given only for firm matches. A clone size is listed for some rows: how often the clone was seen (once, few, many), or a class if it is expanded.

abundance,j_gene,v_gene,d_gene,CDR3nt,CDR3aa
.,TRBJ2-2,TRBV6-6,.,TGTGCCAGCAGTTACCTACGGGTGAACACCGGGGAGCTGTTTTTT,CASSYLRVNTGELFF
.,TRBJ1-1,TRBV11-2,.,TGTGCCAGCAGCTTAGGACAAGCTGAAGCTTTCTTT,CASSLGQAEAFF
.,TRBJ2-3,TRBV11-1,TRBD1,TGTGCCAGCAGCTTTGGACAGGGCACAGATACGCAGTATTTT,CASSFGQGTDTQYF
.,TRBJ1-2,TRBV2,.,TGTGCCAGCAGTGTTGGGCGAGGCTACACCTTC,CASSVGRGYTF
.,TRBJ2-3,TRBV7-2,.,TGTGCCAGCAGCTTTTCTAGCGCCACCGGGAGCACAGATACGCAGTATTTT,CASSFSSATGSTDTQYF
once,TRBJ2-5,TRBV7-3,TRBD2,TGTGCCAGCAGCCCCTATGGGCAGGGAGGGGAGACCCAGTACTTC,CASSPYGQGGETQYF
.,TRBJ1-6,TRBV7-9,TRBD1,TGTGCCAGCAGCGTTGGGACAGCCGGCCTCCACTTT,CASSVGTAGLHF
.,TRBJ1-1,TRBV7-2,.,TGTGCCAGCAGCACAAGTACAGGGTTCACTGAAGCTTTCTTT,CASSTSTGFTEAFF
.,TRBJ2-3,TRBV4-1,.,TGCGCCAGCAGCCAAGATCCGAGTACGCAGTATTTT,CASSQDPSTQYF
.,TRBJ2-5,TRBV20-1,TRBD1,TGCAGTGCTAGTTACAGGGGGCATTATTCAGGGACCCAGTACTTC,CSASYRGHYSGTQYF
.,TRBJ2-6,TRBV5-1,.,TGCGCCAGCAGCTTGGCCGCGGTCTCTGGGGCCAACGTCCTGACTTTC,CASSLAAVSGANVLTF
.,TRBJ1-3,TRBV10-3,.,TGTGCCATCAGTGAGATGACAGGTATCACTGGAAACACCATATATTTT,CAISEMTGITGNTIYF
.,TRBJ1-2,TRBV29-1,.,TGCAGCGTTGAGGACAGAAACTATGGCTACACCTTC,CSVEDRNYGYTF
.,TRBJ2-3,TRBV4-3,.,TGCGCCAGCAGCCAAGATATCCAGGGAACAGATACGCAGTATTTT,CASSQDIQGTDTQYF
.,TRBJ2-2,TRBV18,TRBD1,TGTGCCAGCTCCCTAGGACAGGCGAACACCGGGGAGCTGTTTTTT,CASSLGQANTGELFF
.,TRBJ2-3,TRBV4-1,TRBD1,TGCGCCAGCAGCCAAGGGCAGGGGGCGACAGATACGCAGTATTTT,CASSQGQGATDTQYF
.,TRBJ1-4,TRBV5-5,TRBD1,TGTGCCAGCAGCTCGACAGGGGTTAGGGAAAAACTGTTTTTT,CASSSTGVREKLFF
.,TRBJ2-2,TRBV18,.,TGTGCCAGCTCACAGCACCCCGGGGAGCTGTTTTTT,CASSQHPGELFF
.,TRBJ1-2,TRBV28,TRBD1,TGTGCCAGCAGGATACAGGGGGCGCATGGCTACACCTTC,CASRIQGAHGYTF
.,TRBJ2-7,TRBV7-6,.,TGTGCCAGCAGCTTGGCGGCCCCCTACGAGCAGTACTTC,CASSLAAPYEQYF
.,TRBJ2-2,TRBV23-1,.,TGCGCCAGCAGTCAATCGTGCGGGGACCACACCGGGGAGCTGTTTTTT,CASSQSCGDHTGELFF
.,TRBJ1-1,TRBV5-1,TRBD1,TGCGCCAGCAGCATTGGGGACAGGAGAGAAGCTTTCTTT,CASSIGDRREAFF
.,TRBJ1-5,TRBV19,.,TGTGCCAGTAGTATAGGAGTTAATAGCAATCAGCCCCAGCATTTT,CASSIGVNSNQPQHF
.,TRBJ2-5,TRBV9,.,TGTGCCAGCGAAATCACCCAATCAGGGGAGCAAGAGACCCAGTACTTC,CASEITQSGEQETQYF
.,TRBJ2-2,TRBV7-3,.,TGTGCCAGCACCCTCGGGACCGGGGAGCTGTTTTTT,CASTLGTGELFF
few,TRBJ1-5,TRBV12-3/TRBV12-4,TRBD1,TGTGCCAGCAGTTGGGACAGAAATCAGCCCCAGCATTTT,CASSWDRNQPQHF
.,TRBJ2-3,TRBV5-1,TRBD1,TGCGCCAGCAGCAGGGGACAGGGCACCGCAGATACGCAGTATTTT,CASSRGQGTADTQYF
.,TRBJ2-5,TRBV6-5,TRBD1,TGTGCCAGCAGTCCCGGGACAGGGCAAGAGACCCAGTACTTC,CASSPGTGQETQYF
.,TRBJ2-7,TRBV7-9,TRBD1,TGTGCCAGCAGCCCAGAGCCGGGACAGAAGTTTCTGTACTTC,CASSPEPGQKFLYF
.,TRBJ1-5,TRBV6-4,.,TGTGCCAGCCCATCCCCGGGACTCTATGACCTTTATAGCAATCAGCCCCAGCATTTT,CASPSPGLYDLYSNQPQHF
.,TRBJ2-5,TRBV5-4,.,TGTGCCAGCAGCCGGGAGGAGACCCAGTACTTC,CASSREETQYF
.,TRBJ2-1,TRBV5-1,.,TGCGCCAGCAGCGCGCACCTGGGGGGAGCGGGTTACAATGAGCAGTTCTTC,CASSAHLGGAGYNEQFF
few,TRBJ2-3,TRBV6-5,.,TGTGCCACCTCTAACCTCAGACTTAGCACAGATACGCAGTATTTT,CATSNLRLSTDTQYF
.,TRBJ1-1,TRBV5-1,TRBD1,TGCGCCAGCAGCTTGGGAGGGACAGGGTATCGAACTGAAGCTTTCTTT,CASSLGGTGYRTEAFF
.,TRBJ2-7,TRBV7-2,.,TGTGCCAGCAGCTTAGGGAGACCGGGACACAAGTACTTC,CASSLGRPGHKYF
.,TRBJ2-2,TRBV7-2,.,TGTGCCAGCAGCTTAGCTGGGGCTAACACCGGGGAGCTGTTTTTT,CASSLAGANTGELFF
.,TRBJ2-5,TRBV4-1,TRBD2,TGCGCCAGCAGCCAAGCGGGACTAGATCAAGAGACCCAGTACTTC,CASSQAGLDQETQYF
.,TRBJ1-2,TRBV6-1,.,TGTGCCAGCAGTGACAGGGGCGCCTATGGCTACACCTTC,CASSDRGAYGYTF
.,TRBJ2-1,TRBV16,TRBD2,TGTGCCAGCAGCCAAATGGGACTAGCGGAATACAATGAGCAGTTCTTC,CASSQMGLAEYNEQFF
.,TRBJ2-1,TRBV13,TRBD2,TGTGCCAGCAGCTTAGGCTTAGCGGGAGGGCCCAATGAGCAGTTCTTC,CASSLGLAGGPNEQFF
.,TRBJ1-5,TRBV9,.,TGTGCCAGCAGTCGTACAGGGACTCAGCCCCAGCATTTT,CASSRTGTQPQHF
.,TRBJ2-1,TRBV29-1,.,TGCAGCGGGGAAGGGAGGTACAATGAGCAGTTCTTC,CSGEGRYNEQFF
.,TRBJ1-6,TRBV19,.,TGTGCCAGTAGTATCGGGGACTTTAATTCACCCCTCCACTTT,CASSIGDFNSPLHF